Presented here are 26 T cell receptor beta chains from one specimen sequenced in a study of cytomegalovirus exposure and HLA in healthy donors. Amplification used 60 Vbeta primers and 13 Jbeta primers. Using immunoSEQ multiplex PCR, the repertoire was profiled, and TCRdb retains in-frame clones only, with some absent. The sample yields about 100,000 clones, roughly 80% seen once. Sequenced material: PBMCs. Source of these receptors: a man aged 30-40 years in good health and CMV-seronegative.

This clone was seen just once. The chain joins TRBV5-1 to TRBJ2-7; the match to TRBD1 covers 7 bases. Losses at the gene ends were 8 bases for V and 2 bases for J; bases not matched to a gene: 7. Germline assignment: CDR1 SGHRS and CDR2 YFSETQ. The CDR3 consists of 13 residues. In DNA, the CDR3 is TGCGCCAGTCAACAGGGGATAGCCTACGAGCAGTACTTC. It is translated as CASQQGIAYEQYF.

The chain carries TRBV5-1 and TRBJ2-1; 7 bases are a match to TRBD1. CDR1 SGHRS and CDR2 YFSETQ come from the germline V gene. This CDR3 has 16 residues. The V gene end was trimmed by 4 bases and the J gene end by 0 bases; junction bases not matched to a gene: 7. The CDR3: CASSSTQGSSYNEQFF. In DNA, the CDR3 is TGCGCCAGCAGCAGTACACAGGGGAGCTCCTACAATGAGCAGTTCTTC.

The chain employs TRBV2 and TRBJ1-1, with D perhaps matching TRBD1 (6 bases). Germline CDR1 is SNHLY and CDR2 is FYNNEI. The CDR3 contains 14 residues. V was pared by 6 bases and J by 6 bases, with 17 bases between. For the CDR3, the DNA is TGTGCCAGCAGGCAGTCGGAACAGGGAGCTGAAGCTTTCTTT. Amino acid sequence: CASRQSEQGAEAFF.

The chain combines TRBV7-3 with TRBJ1-1; D is unresolved. The ends were cut back, 0 bases at V and 7 bases at J, with 12 bases in the middle. This CDR3 contains 14 residues. Germline V gene sequence: CDR1 SGHTA, CDR2 FQGTGA. The CDR3 DNA sequence: TGTGCCAGCAGCTTAACGGGAGAGCTAGGTGAAGCTTTCTTT. Its translation: CASSLTGELGEAFF.

This chain links TRBV7-9 with TRBJ1-1; maybe TRBD1 (5 bases). Trimming stripped 4 bases from V and 1 base from J, with 7 bases between. The length of the CDR3 is 13 residues. In germline, CDR1 is SEHNR, CDR2 FQNEAQ (reference sequence). CDR3 bases: TGTGCCAGCAGCTATGGACAGAACACTGAAGCTTTCTTT. Protein product: CASSYGQNTEAFF.

This clone was recorded once. The rearrangement links TRBV5-6 to TRBJ1-2; 9 nucleotides align to TRBD1. Germline V gives CDR1 SGHDT, CDR2 YYEEEE. The CDR3 extends over 14 amino acids. The V and J ends lost 1 base and 6 bases, in that order; junction bases with no gene match: 4. CDR3 sequence: CASSLPQGAHGYTF. DNA of the CDR3: TGTGCCAGCAGCTTGCCACAGGGGGCCCATGGCTACACCTTC.

This clone was seen once. The J gene is TRBJ2-1, the V gene TRBV29-1; TRBD2 matches 8 bases. CDR3 length: 16 amino acids. Germline CDR1 is SQVTM and CDR2 is ANQGSEA. J was trimmed by 2 bases and V by 4 bases; bases with no gene match: 10. In nucleotides, the CDR3 is TGCAGCGTTGCGGGTACCGGGACTAGTACCTACAATGAGCAGTTCTTC. This translates into CSVAGTGTSTYNEQFF.

The J gene is TRBJ2-2, the V gene TRBV15; 8 bases agree with TRBD1. The CDR3 is 15 residues long. Germline lookup yields CDR1 LNHNV and CDR2 YYDKDF (reference sequence). V trimming: 5 bases; J trimming: 5 bases; junction bases outside the gene matches: 7. The CDR3 is CATSPRTGYTGELFF. For the CDR3, the DNA is TGTGCCACCAGCCCGCGGACAGGGTATACCGGGGAGCTGTTTTTT.

V usage is TRBV29-1 and J usage is TRBJ2-7, with 8 bases lining up with TRBD1. In germline, CDR1 is SQVTM, CDR2 ANQGSEA. The CDR3 runs 13 residues. V was clipped by 7 bases and J by 3 bases; unmatched bases: 8. The CDR3 nucleotides read TGCAGCGCAATGGGACAGGAGAACTACGAGCAGTACTTC. This sequence encodes CSAMGQENYEQYF.

The V call is TRBV18, the J call TRBJ1-1, with D hard to call. The CDR3 runs to 14 residues. The germline V and J ends were trimmed by 0 bases and 1 base, with 6 bases remaining between them. Germline CDR1 reads KGHSH; CDR2 reads LQKENI. The CDR3 nucleotides read TGTGCCAGCTCACCACCTACCGGGAACACTGAAGCTTTCTTT. As protein: CASSPPTGNTEAFF.

The chain employs TRBV5-1 and TRBJ1-3; TRBD1 matches at 10 bases. V dropped 4 bases and J dropped 4; count of bases not matched to a gene: 8. Germline values: CDR1 SGHRS, CDR2 YFSETQ. The CDR3 has 16 amino acids. The CDR3 DNA is TGCGCCAGCAGCGAAACACCGGGACAGGGGGGAAACACCATATATTTT. It encodes CASSETPGQGGNTIYF.

The chain joins TRBV4-1 to TRBJ2-1, with 10 bases lining up with TRBD2. CDR1 is MGHRA and CDR2 is YSYEKL in the germline V gene. V shed 3 bases, J shed 8 bases, and the junction held 13 bases outside the gene matches. The CDR3 has 17 residues. CDR3 sequence: CASSQGASGSSFDEQFF. Here the CDR3 DNA reads TGCGCCAGCAGCCAGGGGGCTAGCGGGAGTTCATTCGATGAGCAGTTCTTC.

The CDR3 loop is CASSSTLRTAREDTQYF. The CDR3, as DNA: TGTGCCAGCAGCTCGACTCTAAGGACCGCCCGGGAGGATACGCAGTATTTT. V gene TRBV4-2 combines with J gene TRBJ2-3; a possible D gene is TRBD2 (6 bases). V was shortened by 5 bases and J by 6 bases, with 24 bases between the two germline ends. Per germline, CDR1 LGHNA and CDR2 YNFKEQ. The CDR3 is 17 amino acids.

V and J are TRBV7-3 and TRBJ2-5; 10 nucleotides agree with TRBD2. The CDR3 spans 15 residues. The ends lost 5 bases at V and 13 bases at J; junction bases unmatched: 16. Germline CDR1 SGHTA, CDR2 FQGTGA. This CDR3 reads CASSPPGLAQYPPYF. In DNA, the CDR3 is TGTGCCAGCAGCCCGCCGGGACTAGCGCAATATCCACCGTACTTC.

V gene TRBV9 combines with J gene TRBJ2-1; maybe TRBD2 (5 bases). Germline V CDR1 and CDR2: SGDLS, YYNGEE. The CDR3 is 17 amino acids. Trimming took off 4 bases at V and 5 bases at J, with 22 bases between the two ends. This chain's CDR3 is CASSPREILASNNEQFF. CDR3 nucleotide sequence: TGTGCCAGCAGCCCCCGAGAGATTTTGGCTAGCAACAATGAGCAGTTCTTC.

In this sample, this clone turned up once. The J gene is TRBJ2-3, the V gene TRBV6-1, with D tentatively TRBD1 (7 bases). V was shortened by 6 bases and J by 3 bases, with 13 bases between the two germline ends. In germline, CDR1 is MNHNS, CDR2 SASEGT. This CDR3 is 14 amino acids long. The CDR3 sequence: CASSRTGGTDTQYF. The CDR3 nucleotides read TGTGCCAGCAGCAGGACAGGAGGGACAGATACGCAGTATTTT.

This clone has only one observation. The chain has TRBV11-1 and TRBJ1-1, with D unclear. The V end lost 0 bases, the J end lost 6 bases, and 14 bases lay between the germline ends. From germline, CDR1 is SGHAT and CDR2 FQDESV (reference sequence). The CDR3 is 15 residues long. CDR3 protein: CASSLALSGKAEAFF. CDR3 coding DNA: TGTGCCAGCAGCTTAGCGTTGTCGGGGAAAGCTGAAGCTTTCTTT.

This clone was seen only once. The chain carries TRBV5-1 and TRBJ2-1, with 8 bases fitting TRBD1. Losses at the gene ends were 3 bases for V and 9 bases for J; bases not matched to a gene: 14. The CDR3 totals 16 residues. CDR1 is SGHRS, CDR2 YFSETQ, per germline. The CDR3 DNA sequence: TGCGCCAGCAGCTACAAAACTGGACAGGGTCCGGGTGAGCAGTTCTTC. It yields the protein CASSYKTGQGPGEQFF. The entire variable domain, with the rest obtained from reference TRBV5-1 and TRBJ2-1, is as follows: KAGVTQTPRYLIKTRGQQVTLSCSPISGHRSVSWYQQTPGQGLQFLFEYFSETQRNKGNFPGRFSGRQFSNSRSEMNVSTLELGDSALYLCASSYKTGQGPGEQFFGPGTRLTVL.

The chain joins TRBV4-1 to TRBJ1-1; 9 bases map to TRBD1. The V segment lost 0 bases and the J segment 6 bases; nucleotides outside the gene matches: 11. From germline, CDR1 is MGHRA and CDR2 YSYEKL. The CDR3 consists of 17 residues. The CDR3 DNA reads as TGCGCCAGCAGCCAAGATGCGGTGAGGAGGACAGGGGCTGAAGCTTTCTTT. This translates into CASSQDAVRRTGAEAFF.

This rearrangement joins TRBV11-1 to TRBJ2-5, with 7 bases fitting TRBD1. Germline lookup yields CDR1 SGHAT and CDR2 FQDESV (reference sequence). The trim removed 5 bases at V and 7 bases at J, leaving 7 bases unmatched. The CDR3 has 13 residues. CDR3 region: CASSPTGLGTQYF. The CDR3 DNA reads as TGTGCCAGCAGCCCGACAGGGTTGGGGACCCAGTACTTC.

J is TRBJ1-2 and V is TRBV5-1; 7 bases align to TRBD1. CDR1 is SGHRS and CDR2 is YFSETQ in the germline V gene. V dropped 4 bases and J dropped 5; count of bases not matched to a gene: 5. This CDR3 spans 13 amino acids. The CDR3 spells CASSLTGLYGYTF. The CDR3, as DNA: TGCGCCAGCAGCCTGACAGGGCTTTATGGCTACACCTTC.

The chain combines TRBV4-1 with TRBJ2-2; 7 bases line up with TRBD2. The trim removed 6 bases at V and 6 bases at J, leaving 4 bases unmatched. The CDR3 is 13 amino acids. Per germline, CDR1 MGHRA and CDR2 YSYEKL. The CDR3 here is CASSAGVSGELFF. In nucleotides, the CDR3 is TGCGCCAGCAGTGCGGGAGTCTCCGGGGAGCTGTTTTTT.

This chain connects TRBV30 to TRBJ2-7; the match to TRBD2 covers 16 bases. Trimming at V came to 0 bases and at J to 5 bases, leaving 19 bases not matched to a gene. The CDR3 totals 21 residues. Germline V gene lookup returns CDR1 GTSNPN and CDR2 SVGIG (reference sequence). The CDR3: CAWSVEWGPGLAGGPDNEQYF. CDR3 nucleotides: TGTGCCTGGAGTGTTGAGTGGGGCCCGGGACTAGCGGGAGGGCCTGATAACGAGCAGTACTTC.

V gene TRBV5-4 combines with J gene TRBJ2-1; 9 bases match TRBD2. There are 16 residues in the CDR3. The junction had 7 bases not matched to a gene; V was cut back by 4 bases and J by 2 bases. Per the germline V gene, CDR1 is SGHNT and CDR2 is YYREEE (reference sequence). The CDR3 region is CASSPWGGGAYNEQFF. In nucleotides, the CDR3 is TGTGCCAGCAGCCCCTGGGGCGGGGGGGCCTACAATGAGCAGTTCTTC.

The chain is built from TRBV10-2 and TRBJ2-3, with D possibly being TRBD2 (6 bases). The CDR3 sequence is 16 residues long. Trimming removed 0 bases at V and 2 bases at J, with 12 bases between. Germline V CDR1 and CDR2: WSHSY, SAAADI. This chain's CDR3 is CASSESRAGSTDTQYF. CDR3 sequence (DNA): TGCGCCAGCAGTGAGTCGAGGGCGGGGTCCACAGATACGCAGTATTTT.

This chain uses TRBV25-1 with TRBJ2-7; D is perhaps TRBD2 (5 bases). CDR3 size: 14 residues. V lost 4 bases and J 4 bases, leaving 14 bases between the germline ends. CDR1 MGHDK and CDR2 SYGVNS come from the germline V gene. The CDR3 loop is CASSVDGGLYEQYF. The CDR3 DNA follows: TGTGCCAGCAGTGTAGACGGAGGCCTATACGAGCAGTACTTC.